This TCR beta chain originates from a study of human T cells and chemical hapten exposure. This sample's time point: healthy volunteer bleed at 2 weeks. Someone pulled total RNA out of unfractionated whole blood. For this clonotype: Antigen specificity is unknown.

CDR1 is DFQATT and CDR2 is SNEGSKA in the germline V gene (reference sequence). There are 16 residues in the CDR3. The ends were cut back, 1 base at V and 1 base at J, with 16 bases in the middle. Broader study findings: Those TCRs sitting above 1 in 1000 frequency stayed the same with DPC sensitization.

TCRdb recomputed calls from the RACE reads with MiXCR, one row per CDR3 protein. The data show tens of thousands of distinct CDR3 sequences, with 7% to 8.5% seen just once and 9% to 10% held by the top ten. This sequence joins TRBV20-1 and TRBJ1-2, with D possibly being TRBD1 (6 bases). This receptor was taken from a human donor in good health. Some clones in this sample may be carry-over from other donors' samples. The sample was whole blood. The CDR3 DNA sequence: TGCAGTGCTAGAGGCACCACAGGACAGAGTAACTATGGCTACACCTTC. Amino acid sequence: CSARGTTGQSNYGYTF.